This T cell receptor beta chain was found in a study of shared clonotypes between healthy human individuals. Study as a whole: CD4 naive and CD4 memory each took three plates per donor, while CD8 naive took two and CD8 memory one.

The study, taken as a whole, reports: Larger richness was generally estimated for naive than memory subsets. When compared with the clonotypes that were shared by all four sorted-subset donors, the non-shared clonotypes turned out to have lower generation probabilities. The rarefaction results pointed to incomplete sorted-subset sequencing despite large depth.

CDR1 SGHDT and CDR2 YYEEEE come from the germline V gene. The CDR3 has 16 amino acids. The J segment lost 1 base and the V segment lost 4 bases, leaving 6 bases of the junction unmatched. As to this clone: Antigen: not known.

Here immunoSEQ multiplex PCR was the method, and the copy in TCRdb shows in-frame clones only, minus some. This table has more than 850,000 clones, about 84% appearing once. This rearrangement joins TRBV5-6 to TRBJ2-3; TRBD1 matches 10 bases. Material for sequencing was memory CD4+ T cells from PBMCs. Described subset: CD45RA-negative fraction. The receptor's source is a man between 18 and 35 years old in good health. Some clones in this sample may be carry-over from other donors' samples. DNA of the CDR3: TGTGCCAGCAGCCTTCGGGGACAGGGGCGCACAGATACGCAGTATTTT. Translation: CASSLRGQGRTDTQYF.